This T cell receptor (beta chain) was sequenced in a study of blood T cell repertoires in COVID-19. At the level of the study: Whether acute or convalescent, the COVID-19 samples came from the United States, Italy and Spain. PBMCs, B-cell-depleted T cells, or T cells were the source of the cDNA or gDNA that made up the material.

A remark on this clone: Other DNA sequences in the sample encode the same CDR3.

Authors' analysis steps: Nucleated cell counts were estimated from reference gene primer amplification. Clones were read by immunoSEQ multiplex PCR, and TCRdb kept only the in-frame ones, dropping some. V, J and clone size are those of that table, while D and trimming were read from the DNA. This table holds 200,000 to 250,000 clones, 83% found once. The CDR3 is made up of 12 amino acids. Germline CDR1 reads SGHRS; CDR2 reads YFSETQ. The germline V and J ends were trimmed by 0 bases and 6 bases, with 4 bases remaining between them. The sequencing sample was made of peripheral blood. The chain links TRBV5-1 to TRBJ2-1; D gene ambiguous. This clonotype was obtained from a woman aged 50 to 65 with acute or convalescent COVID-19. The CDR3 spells CASSLVRNEQFF. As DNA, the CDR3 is TGCGCCAGCAGCTTGGTTCGCAATGAGCAGTTCTTC.